The source of this T cell receptor beta chain is a study of cytomegalovirus exposure and HLA in healthy donors. As for the study in general: Falling in the Caucasian-associated ancestry cluster were about 80% of around 370 genotyped donors. Study findings and constraints: The authors considered a cluster of highly shared sequence variants likely to be a sequencing artifact.

After removal of 0 bases from V and 1 base from J, the junction contained 9 bases not matched to a gene. CDR3 length equals 18 residues. In germline, CDR1 is LGHNA, CDR2 YNFKEQ. While unrecorded immune exposures were likely, the donors were nominally healthy when sampled. Primers included in the PCR were 60 Vbeta and 13 Jbeta primers. Clones were sequenced by immunoSEQ multiplex PCR, and TCRdb holds only the in-frame ones, with some missing. This sample carries some 80,000 clones, 62% of them seen once, and the ten largest clones take 4% to 4.5%. On this clone itself: As yet, its antigen is unknown.

This TCR came from a male donor in good health and CMV-seropositive. The rearrangement uses TRBV4-2 and TRBJ1-3; 7 nucleotides align to TRBD1. Sequenced sample: PBMCs. CDR3 DNA sequence: TGTGCCAGCAGCCAAGATAGGAACAGGGGATCGTCTGGAAACACCATATATTTT. Protein product: CASSQDRNRGSSGNTIYF.